This entry lists 26 T cell receptor beta chains sequenced from one sample in a study of neurological immune-mediated disorders. TCRdb used MiXCR to reprocess the 5' RACE reads, holding one entry per CDR3 protein. The table records 80,000 to 85,000 distinct CDR3 sequences, approximately 2.4% of them present only once. The specimen was PBMCs. The receptors stem from a woman aged 25 to 39 with multiple sclerosis.

This clonotype was counted many times. The chain uses TRBV15 and TRBJ1-4; 7 bases are shared with TRBD1. V lost 5 bases to trimming and J lost 5 bases; unmatched junction nucleotides: 8. The CDR3 loop spans 15 amino acids. Germline lookup yields CDR1 LNHNV and CDR2 YYDKDF (reference sequence). The CDR3 reads CATSGRDSINEKLFF. The CDR3 bases are TGTGCCACCAGCGGCCGGGACAGCATAAATGAAAAACTGTTTTTT.

This clonotype was seen at least ten times. The chain recombines TRBV29-1 with TRBJ2-1; 7 nucleotides match TRBD2. The junction had 3 bases not matched to a gene; V was cut back by 4 bases and J by 0 bases. Germline V gene sequence: CDR1 SQVTM, CDR2 ANQGSEA. The CDR3 length is 14 residues. The CDR3 protein is CSVGRDYSYNEQFF. In nucleotides, the CDR3 is TGCAGCGTTGGGAGGGACTACTCCTACAATGAGCAGTTCTTC.

This clonotype was observed many times. This rearrangement joins TRBV28 to TRBJ1-4; no clear D. V dropped 2 bases and J dropped 8 bases, with 3 bases sitting between them. CDR1 and CDR2 from the germline V gene are MDHEN and SYDVKM. CDR3 length: 11 amino acids. The CDR3 protein is CASSLQEKLFF. CDR3 bases: TGTGCCAGCAGTTTACAAGAAAAACTGTTTTTT.

This clonotype was seen many times. The genes are TRBV10-3 and TRBJ1-1; 7 positions agree with TRBD1. V shed 11 bases and J 1 base; nucleotides not matched to a gene: 7. CDR1 ENHRY and CDR2 SYGVKD come from the germline V gene. The CDR3 totals 13 residues. CDR3 in amino acids: CAAEGTANTEAFF. DNA for the CDR3: TGTGCCGCCGAAGGGACAGCGAACACTGAAGCTTTCTTT.

There are many counts of this clonotype. The chain employs TRBV18 and TRBJ2-5, with D possibly TRBD2 on 6 matching bases. The length of the CDR3 is 13 residues. The germline gives CDR1 KGHSH, CDR2 LQKENI. V was cut by 3 bases and J by 5 bases, with 10 bases left in between. The CDR3, as DNA: TGTGCCAGCTCACCGGGACTCTCGGAGACCCAGTACTTC. It yields the protein CASSPGLSETQYF. The whole variable domain, filled in from reference TRBV18 and TRBJ2-5, reads NAGVMQNPRHLVRRRGQEARLRCSPMKGHSHVYWYRQLPEEGLKFMVYLQKENIIDESGMPKERFSAEFPKEGPSILRIQQVVRGDSAAYFCASSPGLSETQYFGPGTRLLVL.

The CDR3 nucleotides are TGCAGTGCCCCGGGACTAGAGGGAGGCACTAACACCGGGGAGCTGTTTTTT. Translating gives CSAPGLEGGTNTGELFF. V usage is TRBV20-1 and J usage is TRBJ2-2, with 8 bases matching TRBD2. The germline CDR1 and CDR2 sequences are DFQATT and SNEGSKA (reference sequence). The V gene end was trimmed by 6 bases and the J gene end by 2 bases; junction bases not matched to a gene: 14. CDR3 length: 17 residues.

This clonotype has at least ten counts. The genes are TRBV5-5 and TRBJ2-7; possibly TRBD1 or TRBD2 for D (6 bases each). Germline V gene lookup returns CDR1 SGHKS and CDR2 YYEKEE (reference sequence). V was trimmed by 0 bases and J by 5 bases, leaving 21 bases between them. CDR3 length: 17 residues. The CDR3 loop is CASSLVGGQGRRDEQYF. In DNA form, the CDR3 reads TGTGCCAGCAGCTTGGTAGGCGGCCAGGGGAGGAGGGACGAGCAGTACTTC.

This clonotype appeared many times. The V gene is TRBV29-1, the J gene TRBJ2-2; D not certain. The CDR3 consists of 15 residues. The germline CDR1 and CDR2 sequences are SQVTM and ANQGSEA. V was shortened by 6 bases and J by 1 base, with 15 bases between the two germline ends. The CDR3 reads CSVSNPTGNTGELFF. CDR3 DNA sequence: TGCAGCGTCTCAAACCCGACTGGGAACACCGGGGAGCTGTTTTTT.

In its sample, this clonotype was seen many times. This sequence joins TRBV24-1 and TRBJ2-7; unclear D gene. Germline CDR1 is KGHDR and CDR2 is SFDVKD. Trimming cost V 4 bases and J 7 bases, with 25 bases left between them. CDR3 length: 17 amino acids. The CDR3 loop reads CATSDIFRLAFREEQYF. The CDR3 DNA is TGTGCCACCAGTGACATTTTTCGACTGGCTTTTAGGGAAGAGCAGTACTTC.

This clonotype showed up many times. The V gene is TRBV5-1, the J gene TRBJ2-5; the match to TRBD2 covers 10 bases. The CDR3 is made up of 16 amino acids. In germline, CDR1 is SGHRS, CDR2 YFSETQ. V dropped 3 bases and J dropped 2; count of bases not matched to a gene: 7. CDR3 residues: CASSWTSLAGQETQYF. CDR3 bases: TGCGCCAGCAGCTGGACCTCACTAGCGGGACAAGAGACCCAGTACTTC.

This clonotype was seen at least ten times. The chain combines TRBV2 with TRBJ2-3; D perhaps matches TRBD2 (5 bases). The CDR3 covers 15 residues. The germline V and J ends were trimmed by 7 bases and 2 bases, with 16 bases remaining between them. CDR1 is SNHLY and CDR2 is FYNNEI in the germline V gene. CDR3 DNA sequence: TGTGCCAGCATTCTGGGTCCTAGCCTCACAGATACGCAGTATTTT. It specifies CASILGPSLTDTQYF.

This clonotype occurred many times. The chain combines TRBV20-1 with TRBJ2-2; D possibly corresponds to TRBD1 (5 bases). The CDR3 has 14 amino acids. Germline values: CDR1 DFQATT, CDR2 SNEGSKA (reference sequence). Between the trimmed V and J ends, which lost 3 bases and 5 bases, there was a span of 13 bases. The CDR3 region is CSARPDRITGELFF. The CDR3 DNA is TGCAGTGCTAGGCCTGACAGAATAACCGGGGAGCTGTTTTTT.

This clonotype was picked up many times. This chain links TRBV20-1 with TRBJ1-5, with no clear D. The CDR3 length is 15 residues. Germline-derived CDR1 and CDR2 are DFQATT and SNEGSKA (reference sequence). Trimming removed 0 bases from V and 1 base from J, with 10 bases in between. As DNA, the CDR3 is TGCAGTGCTAGAGAGGATACTACCAGCAATCAGCCCCAGCATTTT. Translation gives CSAREDTTSNQPQHF.

This clonotype has a count of ten or more. This sequence joins TRBV10-3 and TRBJ2-1; 8 nucleotides match TRBD2. Germline CDR1 ENHRY, CDR2 SYGVKD. CDR3 length: 15 amino acids. V dropped 2 bases and J dropped 6; count of bases not matched to a gene: 6. CDR3 sequence reads: CAISEPSGHINEQFF. CDR3 sequence (DNA): TGTGCCATCAGTGAGCCTAGCGGGCACATCAATGAGCAGTTCTTC.

This clonotype showed up many times. The chain carries TRBV20-1 and TRBJ2-7; 10 nucleotides align to TRBD1. Germline assignment: CDR1 DFQATT and CDR2 SNEGSKA (reference sequence). The CDR3 covers 13 residues. The V and J ends lost 6 bases and 2 bases, in that order; junction bases with no gene match: 4. The DNA for the CDR3 is TGCAGTGCGACGGGACAGGGGACCTACGAGCAGTACTTC. Its protein product is CSATGQGTYEQYF.

This clonotype came up many times. The V call is TRBV20-1, the J call TRBJ2-5; TRBD2 aligns across 12 bases. Trimming cost V 2 bases and J 3 bases; bases outside gene matches: 7. This CDR3 spans 16 amino acids. Germline V CDR1 and CDR2: DFQATT, SNEGSKA (reference sequence). The CDR3: CSARSQTSGRKETQYF. The CDR3, as DNA: TGCAGTGCTAGATCCCAGACTAGCGGGAGAAAAGAGACCCAGTACTTC.

This clonotype appeared many times. CDR3 in DNA: TGTGCCACCAGCAGAGATTCAGCGGGAGGGGTCTACAATGAGCAGTTCTTC. The encoded protein is CATSRDSAGGVYNEQFF. The chain combines TRBV15 with TRBJ2-1; 10 nucleotides agree with TRBD2. Germline CDR1 is LNHNV and CDR2 is YYDKDF (reference sequence). The J segment lost 3 bases and the V segment lost 0 bases, leaving 5 bases of the junction unmatched. This CDR3 has 17 residues. The full variable domain, completed using reference TRBV15 and TRBJ2-1, is DAMVIQNPRYQVTQFGKPVTLSCSQTLNHNVMYWYQQKSSQAPKLLFHYYDKDFNNEADTPDNFQSRRPNTSFCFLDIRSPGLGDTAMYLCATSRDSAGGVYNEQFFGPGTRLTVL.

This clonotype appeared many times. This chain links TRBV12-3 or TRBV12-4 with TRBJ2-3, with unresolved D. V was pared by 5 bases and J by 3 bases, with 9 bases between. This CDR3 is built from 13 residues. The CDR3 DNA reads as TGTGCCAGCAGTGCCCCTGGGACAGATACGCAGTATTTT. Translated: CASSAPGTDTQYF.

This clonotype was recorded at least ten times. The rearrangement uses TRBV5-1 and TRBJ2-1; 8 bases match TRBD2. The junction had 5 bases not matched to a gene; V was cut back by 1 base and J by 2 bases. Germline CDR1 SGHRS, CDR2 YFSETQ. The CDR3 is 16 residues long. The DNA of the CDR3 is TGCGCCAGCAGCTTGTTGCAGCGGGGGCCCTACAATGAGCAGTTCTTC. Protein: CASSLLQRGPYNEQFF. Based on the CDR3 plus reference TRBV5-1 and TRBJ2-1, the full variable domain is KAGVTQTPRYLIKTRGQQVTLSCSPISGHRSVSWYQQTPGQGLQFLFEYFSETQRNKGNFPGRFSGRQFSNSRSEMNVSTLELGDSALYLCASSLLQRGPYNEQFFGPGTRLTVL.

This clonotype was counted many times. The chain uses TRBV3-1 and TRBJ2-1; TRBD2 is a possible D gene (6 bases). V lost 3 bases to trimming and J lost 0 bases, with 6 bases between them. The CDR3 runs to 14 residues. Germline CDR1 and CDR2: LGHDT and YNNKEL (reference sequence). The CDR3 DNA reads as TGTGCCAGCAGCCAGCGGGGCTCCTACAATGAGCAGTTCTTC. Encoded protein: CASSQRGSYNEQFF.

This clonotype has at least ten counts. The chain couples TRBV7-2 to TRBJ2-7, with 7 bases that match TRBD2. The V segment lost 0 bases and the J segment 1 base; nucleotides outside the gene matches: 6. Germline V gene data show CDR1 as SGHTA and CDR2 as FQGNSA. The CDR3 has 16 residues. In nucleotides, the CDR3 is TGTGCCAGCAGCTTAGCGTGGAACGGGAGGTCCTACGAGCAGTACTTC. Translated: CASSLAWNGRSYEQYF.

This clonotype was counted ten times or more. The rearrangement joins TRBV12-3 or TRBV12-4 to TRBJ2-1; TRBD1 aligns across 10 bases. The CDR3 spans 15 residues. V was pared by 6 bases and J by 7 bases, with 9 bases of the junction left unmatched. The CDR3 DNA follows: TGTGCCAGCAGAGACCGGGACAGGGGATTAAATGAGCAGTTCTTC. It encodes CASRDRDRGLNEQFF.

This clonotype was seen repeatedly, ten times or more. The genes are TRBV20-1 and TRBJ2-3; either TRBD1 or TRBD2 may supply D (7 bases each). V gave up 8 bases and J gave up 6 bases, with 18 bases separating them. CDR1 DFQATT and CDR2 SNEGSKA come from the germline V gene (reference sequence). This CDR3 spans 13 amino acids. Written as DNA, the CDR3 is TGCAGTCCAGGGGGAAGGACTAGGGATACGCAGTATTTT. Protein sequence: CSPGGRTRDTQYF.

This clonotype was counted many times. The rearrangement uses TRBV29-1 and TRBJ2-1, with 7 bases matching TRBD2. The CDR3 has 13 residues. With 5 bases clipped from V and 5 bases from J, the junction kept 6 bases outside the gene matches. Germline V gene data show CDR1 as SQVTM and CDR2 as ANQGSEA. CDR3 region: CSVWGGGHNEQFF. DNA for the CDR3: TGCAGCGTTTGGGGGGGAGGCCACAATGAGCAGTTCTTC.

The table lists this clonotype with many counts. The chain combines TRBV27 with TRBJ1-5; the match to TRBD1 covers 9 bases. V shed 9 bases, J shed 3 bases, and the junction held 6 bases outside the gene matches. This CDR3 contains 14 residues. The germline gives CDR1 MNHEY, CDR2 SMNVEV (reference sequence). The CDR3 here is CASGWTGDNQPQHF. The DNA of the CDR3 is TGTGCCAGTGGTTGGACAGGGGACAATCAGCCCCAGCATTTT.

This clonotype showed up many times. The CDR3 bases are TGTGCCAGCAGCTTGGGATCAGGCGTAGGGGGAACCTACGAGCAGTACTTC. It yields the protein CASSLGSGVGGTYEQYF. The genes are TRBV5-6 and TRBJ2-7; D perhaps matches TRBD1 (6 bases). This CDR3 is built from 17 residues. The ends were cut back, 0 bases at V and 2 bases at J, with 18 bases in the middle. Germline assignment: CDR1 SGHDT and CDR2 YYEEEE. The whole variable domain, remainder taken from reference TRBV5-6 and TRBJ2-7, is DAGVTQSPTHLIKTRGQQVTLRCSPKSGHDTVSWYQQALGQGPQFIFQYYEEEERQRGNFPDRFSGHQFPNYSSELNVNALLLGDSALYLCASSLGSGVGGTYEQYFGPGTRLTVT.